The present TCR beta chain was sequenced within a study of regulatory T cells in long-lasting Graves disease. Overall study context: A definition of persistent Graves' disease required over 5 years of antithyroid drugs plus positive TSH receptor antibodies.

Findings and limits, study-wide: Newly diagnosed patients had higher TCR diversity than persistent Graves' patients did.

Time point meaning: persistent/refractory GD, antithyroid drugs over 5 years with positive TRAb. Isolated PBMC RNA provided the starting material for the TCR library. With iRepertoire HTBI primers and Arm-PCR of CDR3 regions, TCR beta libraries were built. Authors' analysis steps: Identified segments across samples numbered under 80 TRBV and approximately 14 TRBJ. A single record per CDR3 protein comes from TCRdb applying MiXCR to the multiplex PCR reads. TCRdb, not the original authors, processed these V and J calls. The table has about 400,000 distinct CDR3 sequences, less than 25% seen once. Many counts were recorded for this clonotype. Its antigen is currently unknown. This clonotype was sampled from a female donor with Graves disease. The specimen was peripheral blood mononuclear cells (PBMCs), collected when the disease was refractory, from a patient treated with antithyroid drugs.

CDR3: CASSAGPNYEQYF. The CDR3 DNA reads as TGTGCCAGCAGCGCGGGACCAAACTACGAGCAGTACTTC. This rearrangement joins TRBV6-1 to TRBJ2-7; weak D call: TRBD2 (6 bases). Trimming removed 6 bases from V and 3 bases from J, with 12 bases in between. CDR3 length equals 13 residues. Germline V gene data show CDR1 as MNHNS and CDR2 as SASEGT.